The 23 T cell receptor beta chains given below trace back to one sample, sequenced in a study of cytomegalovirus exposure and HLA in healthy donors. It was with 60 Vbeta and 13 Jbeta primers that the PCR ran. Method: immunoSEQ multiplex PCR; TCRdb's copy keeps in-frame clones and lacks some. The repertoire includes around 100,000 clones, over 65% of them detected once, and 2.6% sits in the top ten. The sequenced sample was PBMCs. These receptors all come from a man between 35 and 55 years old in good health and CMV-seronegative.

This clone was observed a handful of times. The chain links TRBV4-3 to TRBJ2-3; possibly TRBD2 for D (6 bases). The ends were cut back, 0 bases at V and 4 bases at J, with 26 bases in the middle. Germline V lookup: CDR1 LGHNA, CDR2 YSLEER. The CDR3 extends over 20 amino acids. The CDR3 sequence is CASSQEVSVGLALAPDTQYF. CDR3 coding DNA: TGCGCCAGCAGCCAAGAGGTCTCCGTCGGGCTAGCGCTCGCCCCAGATACGCAGTATTTT.

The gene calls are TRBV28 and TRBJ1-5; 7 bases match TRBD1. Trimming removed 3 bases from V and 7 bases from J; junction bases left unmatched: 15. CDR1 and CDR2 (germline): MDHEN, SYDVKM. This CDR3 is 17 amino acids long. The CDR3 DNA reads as TGTGCCAGCAGTTTTAGCGGCCAGACAGGGTCCCGGCAGCCCCAGCATTTT. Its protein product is CASSFSGQTGSRQPQHF. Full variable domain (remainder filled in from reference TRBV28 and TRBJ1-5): DVKVTQSSRYLVKRTGEKVFLECVQDMDHENMFWYRQDPGLGLRLIYFSYDVKMKEKGDIPEGYSVSREKKERFSLILESASTNQTSMYLCASSFSGQTGSRQPQHFGDGTRLSIL.

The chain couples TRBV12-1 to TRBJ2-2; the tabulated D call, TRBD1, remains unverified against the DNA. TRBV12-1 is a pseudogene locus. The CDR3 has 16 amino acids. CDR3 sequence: CASSIYREANTGELFF. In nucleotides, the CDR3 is TGTGCCAGCAGCATCTACAGGGAAGCGAACACCGGGGAGCTGTTTTTT.

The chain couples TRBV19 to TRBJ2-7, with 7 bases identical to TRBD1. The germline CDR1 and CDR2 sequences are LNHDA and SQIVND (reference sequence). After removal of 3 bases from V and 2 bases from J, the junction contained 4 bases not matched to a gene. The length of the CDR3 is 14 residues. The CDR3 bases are TGTGCCAGTAGTATTCGACAGGGACCCTACGAGCAGTACTTC. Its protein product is CASSIRQGPYEQYF.

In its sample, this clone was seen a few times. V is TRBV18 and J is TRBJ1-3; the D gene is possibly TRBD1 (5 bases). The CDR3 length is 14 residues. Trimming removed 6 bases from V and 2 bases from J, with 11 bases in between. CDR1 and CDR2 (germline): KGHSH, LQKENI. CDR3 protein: CASSLQGTGNTIYF. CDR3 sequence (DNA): TGTGCCAGCTCTCTCCAGGGTACTGGAAACACCATATATTTT.

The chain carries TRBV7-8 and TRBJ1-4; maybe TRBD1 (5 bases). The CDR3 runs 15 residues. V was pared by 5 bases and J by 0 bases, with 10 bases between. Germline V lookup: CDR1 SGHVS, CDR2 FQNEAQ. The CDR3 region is CASSATQATNEKLFF. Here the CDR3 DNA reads TGTGCCAGCAGCGCAACACAGGCAACTAATGAAAAACTGTTTTTT.

As DNA, the CDR3 is TGTGCCAGCAGCTCTGTCAGCTACAATGAGCAGTTCTTC. Its protein product is CASSSVSYNEQFF. V and J are TRBV9 and TRBJ2-1, with D hard to call. The V gene lost 4 bases and the J gene lost 3 bases, with 8 bases spanning the gap. CDR3 size: 13 residues. CDR1 is SGDLS and CDR2 is YYNGEE in the germline V gene.

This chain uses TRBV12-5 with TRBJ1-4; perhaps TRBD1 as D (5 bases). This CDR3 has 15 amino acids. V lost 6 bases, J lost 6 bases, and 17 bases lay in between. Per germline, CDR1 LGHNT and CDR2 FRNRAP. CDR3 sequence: CASGEEGNWDEKLFF. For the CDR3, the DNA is TGTGCTAGTGGCGAGGAGGGGAATTGGGATGAAAAACTGTTTTTT.

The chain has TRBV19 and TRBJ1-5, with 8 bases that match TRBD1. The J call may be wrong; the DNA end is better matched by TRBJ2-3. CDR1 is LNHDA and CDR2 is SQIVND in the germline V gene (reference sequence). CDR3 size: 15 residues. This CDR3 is CASSSRQGYNQPQYF. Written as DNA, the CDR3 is TGTGCCAGTAGTAGCCGACAGGGGTACAATCAGCCCCAGTATTTT.

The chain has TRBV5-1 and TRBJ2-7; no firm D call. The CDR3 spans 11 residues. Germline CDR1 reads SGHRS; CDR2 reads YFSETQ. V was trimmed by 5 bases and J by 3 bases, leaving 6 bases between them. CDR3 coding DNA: TGCGCCAGCAGGTCACTCTACGAGCAGTACTTC. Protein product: CASRSLYEQYF.

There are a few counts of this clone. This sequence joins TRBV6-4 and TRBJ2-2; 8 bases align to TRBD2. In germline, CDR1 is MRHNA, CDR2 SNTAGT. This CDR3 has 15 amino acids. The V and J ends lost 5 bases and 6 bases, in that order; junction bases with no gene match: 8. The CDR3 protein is CASSPEGLGPGELFF. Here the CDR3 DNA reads TGTGCCAGCAGTCCCGAGGGACTAGGACCCGGGGAGCTGTTTTTT.

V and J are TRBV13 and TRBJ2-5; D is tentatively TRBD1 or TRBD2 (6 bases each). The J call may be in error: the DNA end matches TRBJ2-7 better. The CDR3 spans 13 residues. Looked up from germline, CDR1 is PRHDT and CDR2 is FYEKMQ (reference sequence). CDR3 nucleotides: TGTGCCACCAGGAGGGGGATGACCTACGAGCAGTACTTC. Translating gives CATRRGMTYEQYF.

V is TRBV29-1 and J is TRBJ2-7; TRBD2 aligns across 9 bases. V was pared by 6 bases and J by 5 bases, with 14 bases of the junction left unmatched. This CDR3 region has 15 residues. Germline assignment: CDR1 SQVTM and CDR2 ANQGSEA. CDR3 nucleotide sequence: TGCAGCGTGATAGGATTGGGCGGGGGGGCCCACGAGCAGTACTTC. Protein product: CSVIGLGGGAHEQYF.

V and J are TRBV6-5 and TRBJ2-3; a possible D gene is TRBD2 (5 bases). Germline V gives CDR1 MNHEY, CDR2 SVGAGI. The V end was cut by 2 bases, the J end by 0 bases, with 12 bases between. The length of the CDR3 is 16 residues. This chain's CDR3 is CASSYGAAGSTDTQYF. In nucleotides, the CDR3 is TGTGCCAGCAGTTACGGAGCGGCGGGTAGCACAGATACGCAGTATTTT.

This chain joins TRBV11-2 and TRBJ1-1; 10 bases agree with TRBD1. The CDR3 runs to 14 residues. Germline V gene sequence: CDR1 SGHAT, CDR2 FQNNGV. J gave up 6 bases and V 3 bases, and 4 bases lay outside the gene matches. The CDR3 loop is CASSLTGGWAEAFF. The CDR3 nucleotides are TGTGCCAGCAGCTTGACAGGGGGCTGGGCTGAAGCTTTCTTT.

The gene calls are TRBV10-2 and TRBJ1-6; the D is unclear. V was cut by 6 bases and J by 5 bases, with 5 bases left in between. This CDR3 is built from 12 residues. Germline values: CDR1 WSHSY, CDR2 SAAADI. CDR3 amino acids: CASRTHNSPLHF. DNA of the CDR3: TGCGCCAGCAGGACACATAATTCACCCCTCCACTTT.

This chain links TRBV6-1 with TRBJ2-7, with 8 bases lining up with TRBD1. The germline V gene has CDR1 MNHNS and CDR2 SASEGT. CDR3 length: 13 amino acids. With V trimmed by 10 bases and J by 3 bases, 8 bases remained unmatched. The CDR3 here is CATSDRAHYEQYF. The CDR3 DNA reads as TGTGCCACCTCGGACAGGGCCCACTACGAGCAGTACTTC.

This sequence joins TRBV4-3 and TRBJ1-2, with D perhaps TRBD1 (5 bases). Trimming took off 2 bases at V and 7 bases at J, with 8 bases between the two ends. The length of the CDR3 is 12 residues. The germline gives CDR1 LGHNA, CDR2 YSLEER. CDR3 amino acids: CASSQSGRGYTF. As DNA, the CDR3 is TGCGCCAGCAGCCAATCAGGGCGTGGCTACACCTTC.

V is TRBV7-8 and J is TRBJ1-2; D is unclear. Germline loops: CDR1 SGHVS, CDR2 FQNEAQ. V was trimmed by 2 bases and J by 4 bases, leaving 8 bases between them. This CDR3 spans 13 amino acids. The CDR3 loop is CASSLSDIYGYTF. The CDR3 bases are TGTGCCAGCAGCTTATCTGACATCTATGGCTACACCTTC.

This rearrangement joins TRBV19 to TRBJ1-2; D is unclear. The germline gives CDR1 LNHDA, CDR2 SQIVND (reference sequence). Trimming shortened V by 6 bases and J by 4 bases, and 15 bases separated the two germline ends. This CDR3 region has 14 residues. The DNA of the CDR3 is TGTGCCAGTAGCACCGGAGGAAGCGCCTATGGCTACACCTTC. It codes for CASSTGGSAYGYTF.

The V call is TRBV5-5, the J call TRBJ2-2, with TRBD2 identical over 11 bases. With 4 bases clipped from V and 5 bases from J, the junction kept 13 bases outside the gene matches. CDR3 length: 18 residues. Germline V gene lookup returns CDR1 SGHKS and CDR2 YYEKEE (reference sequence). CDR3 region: CASSPLTSGDFGTGELFF. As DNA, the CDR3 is TGTGCCAGCAGCCCTTTGACTAGCGGGGACTTTGGGACCGGGGAGCTGTTTTTT.

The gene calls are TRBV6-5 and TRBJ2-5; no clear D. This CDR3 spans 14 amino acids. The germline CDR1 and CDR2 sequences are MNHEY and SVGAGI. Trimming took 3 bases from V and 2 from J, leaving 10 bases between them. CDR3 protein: CASSYASRQETQYF. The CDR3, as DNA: TGTGCCAGCAGTTATGCGAGTAGACAAGAGACCCAGTACTTC.

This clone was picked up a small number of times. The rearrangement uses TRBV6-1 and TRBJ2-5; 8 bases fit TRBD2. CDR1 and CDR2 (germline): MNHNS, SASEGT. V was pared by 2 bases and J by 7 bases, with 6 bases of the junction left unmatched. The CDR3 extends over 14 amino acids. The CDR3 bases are TGTGCCAGCAGTGAAAGACTAGCGATCGGGACCCAGTACTTC. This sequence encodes CASSERLAIGTQYF.